This T cell receptor beta chain emerged from a study of blood T cell repertoires in COVID-19. Per the authors' pipeline: Reference gene primers were amplified, and this amplification served to estimate nucleated cell counts. Here immunoSEQ multiplex PCR was the method, and the copy in TCRdb shows in-frame clones only, minus some. That table is the source of V, J and clone size, and D and trimming were worked out from the DNA. The table shows some 150,000 clones, with over 80% occurring only once. Between the trimmed V and J ends, which lost 4 bases and 5 bases, there was a span of 15 bases. This CDR3 is built from 14 residues. Germline loops: CDR1 SGDLS, CDR2 YYNGEE.

The V call is TRBV9, the J call TRBJ2-5; tentative D call: TRBD2 (5 bases). This sequence originates from a woman between 55 and 75 years old who had recovered from COVID-19. Material for sequencing was peripheral blood. The CDR3 region is CASSPLEGWETQYF. In nucleotides, the CDR3 is TGTGCCAGCAGCCCACTCGAGGGCTGGGAGACCCAGTACTTC.